These 18 T cell receptor beta chains were all obtained from the same sample, sequenced in a study of Graves' ophthalmopathy and Graves' hyperthyroidism. RNA transcripts provided the template for amplifying TCR beta CDR3 regions. RT-PCR was first run with HTBI primers, then multiplex PCR in a second round. TCRdb itself ran the multiplex PCR reads through MiXCR, one entry per CDR3 protein. Of 200,000 to 300,000 distinct CDR3 sequences in the sample, around 50% were seen once. Sequenced: peripheral blood. These receptors were collected from an adult man with Graves' ophthalmopathy.

There are a few counts of this clonotype. The J gene is TRBJ2-2, the V gene TRBV29-1; tentative D call: TRBD1 (6 bases). Between the trimmed V and J ends, which lost 3 bases and 2 bases, there was a span of 10 bases. Germline CDR1 is SQVTM and CDR2 is ANQGSEA. The length of the CDR3 is 14 residues. The chain's CDR3 is CSVDGGFNTGELFF. The CDR3 DNA sequence: TGCAGCGTTGATGGGGGCTTTAACACCGGGGAGCTGTTTTTT.

On this clonotype itself: This may come from a read error, since a much larger clone is one base off. The rearrangement uses TRBV7-8 and TRBJ2-5, with 11 bases lining up with TRBD2. The J call is in doubt because the DNA end fits TRBJ2-7 better. The length of the CDR3 is 15 residues. CDR1 is SGHVS and CDR2 is FQNEAQ in the germline V gene. The CDR3 DNA follows: TGTGCCAGCAGCTTGACTAGCGGGGTCACCTACGAGCAGTACTTC. This sequence encodes CASSLTSGVTYEQYF.

In regard to this clonotype: One end of the junction is discordant with germline, which a read error may explain. The J gene is TRBJ2-2, the V gene TRBV7-9, with TRBD2 identical over 11 bases. The CDR3 loop spans 15 amino acids. CDR1 is SEHNR, CDR2 FQNEAQ, per germline (reference sequence). CDR3 sequence: CAGSSSGGRVGELFF. In DNA form, the CDR3 reads TGTGCCGGCAGCTCTAGCGGGGGGCGAGTCGGGGAGCTGTTTTTT.

The chain links TRBV2 to TRBJ1-4; D unresolved. Germline CDR1 SNHLY, CDR2 FYNNEI. The V end lost 5 bases, the J end lost 4 bases, and 14 bases lay between the germline ends. The CDR3 spans 15 residues. This chain's CDR3 is CASSLPRADNEKLFF. DNA for the CDR3: TGTGCCAGCAGTCTTCCCCGGGCAGATAATGAAAAACTGTTTTTT.

This chain joins TRBV19 and TRBJ1-2; no firm D call. The CDR3 totals 15 residues. Germline loops: CDR1 LNHDA, CDR2 SQIVND (reference sequence). Trimming removed 1 base at V and 0 bases at J, with 9 bases between. CDR3 bases: TGTGCCAGTAGTATAGTTTCCAGTTCTAACTATGGCTACACCTTC. This gives the protein CASSIVSSSNYGYTF.

The genes are TRBV12-3 or TRBV12-4 and TRBJ2-5; TRBD1 matches at 7 bases. This CDR3 spans 16 amino acids. J was trimmed by 2 bases and V by 6 bases; bases with no gene match: 12. The CDR3 nucleotides are TGTGCCAGCAGCTCTCAACAGGGACAGCCTCAAGAGACCCAGTACTTC. It encodes CASSSQQGQPQETQYF.

This clonotype was detected ten times or more. CDR3 loop: CASSFGRDTEAFF. The CDR3 nucleotides are TGTGCCAGCAGCTTCGGCAGGGACACTGAAGCTTTCTTT. The rearrangement joins TRBV7-2 to TRBJ1-1, with D possibly being TRBD1 (5 bases). V was clipped by 3 bases and J by 3 bases, with 8 bases between them. The CDR3 contains 13 residues. Germline values: CDR1 SGHTA, CDR2 FQGNSA. The complete variable domain, with remaining parts taken from reference TRBV7-2 and TRBJ1-1, reads GAGVSQSPSNKVTEKGKDVELRCDPISGHTALYWYRQSLGQGLEFLIYFQGNSAPDKSGLPSDRFSAERTGGSVSTLTIQRTQQEDSAVYLCASSFGRDTEAFFGQGTRLTVV.

The rearrangement links TRBV19 to TRBJ2-5; TRBD1 agrees at 7 bases. Germline V gives CDR1 LNHDA, CDR2 SQIVND (reference sequence). The CDR3 extends over 13 amino acids. V shed 10 bases, J shed 4 bases, and the junction held 9 bases outside the gene matches. CDR3 DNA: TGTGCCACCCGCGTAGGGGGCTTAGAGACCCAGTACTTC. It specifies CATRVGGLETQYF.

The V gene is TRBV20-1, the J gene TRBJ2-7, with D possibly matching TRBD2 (6 bases). Germline CDR1 reads DFQATT; CDR2 reads SNEGSKA (reference sequence). Trimming pared 6 bases from V and 6 bases from J, leaving 12 bases between. This CDR3 is built from 11 residues. In nucleotides, the CDR3 is TGCAGTGCGATGTTGGGGGGCGAGCAGTACTTC. Translated, it gives CSAMLGGEQYF.

Only a few counts were recorded for this clonotype. This chain joins TRBV10-3 and TRBJ1-1; 7 bases line up with TRBD1. J was trimmed by 0 bases and V by 6 bases; bases with no gene match: 10. This CDR3 is 16 amino acids long. CDR1 is ENHRY, CDR2 SYGVKD, per germline. The CDR3 here is CAIRPPGQRMNTEAFF. In DNA form, the CDR3 reads TGTGCCATCAGGCCGCCGGGACAGCGTATGAACACTGAAGCTTTCTTT.

The chain uses TRBV9 and TRBJ2-3; either TRBD1 or TRBD2 may supply D (5 bases each). The V end lost 0 bases, the J end lost 3 bases, and 11 bases lay between the germline ends. Germline CDR1 and CDR2: SGDLS and YYNGEE. This CDR3 is 15 amino acids long. The CDR3 loop reads CASSVVGDLTDTQYF. The CDR3 nucleotides read TGTGCCAGCAGCGTAGTGGGGGACCTGACAGATACGCAGTATTTT.

This CDR3 reads CASSTGTGGSNEKLFF. The CDR3 DNA sequence: TGTGCCAGCAGTACCGGGACAGGGGGCTCTAATGAAAAACTGTTTTTT. The chain is built from TRBV7-2 and TRBJ1-4; 12 positions match TRBD1. This CDR3 is built from 16 residues. V gave up 6 bases and J gave up 3 bases; unmatched junction bases: 5. Germline V CDR1 and CDR2: SGHTA, FQGNSA.

This clonotype showed up just a few times. The CDR3: CASRLSGIRELFF. For the CDR3, the DNA is TGTGCCAGCAGGCTAAGCGGAATTCGGGAGCTGTTTTTT. The chain uses TRBV12-3 or TRBV12-4 and TRBJ2-2, with a tentative D call TRBD2 (5 bases). CDR3 length equals 13 residues. Trimming shortened V by 6 bases and J by 9 bases, and 14 bases separated the two germline ends.

The chain joins TRBV5-1 to TRBJ1-5; 7 nucleotides agree with TRBD1. J lost 2 bases, V lost 5 bases, and 4 bases had no gene match. Germline assignment: CDR1 SGHRS and CDR2 YFSETQ. The CDR3 runs 14 residues. The CDR3 nucleotides read TGCGCCAGCAGGCCCGGGACAGGCAATCAGCCCCAGCATTTT. This codes for CASRPGTGNQPQHF.

The rearrangement uses TRBV6-5 and TRBJ1-2, with 8 bases that match TRBD1. This CDR3 is 19 amino acids long. Germline CDR1 and CDR2: MNHEY and SVGAGI. The J segment lost 2 bases and the V segment lost 0 bases, leaving 14 bases of the junction unmatched. The CDR3 loop is CASSYSVDRGGGLNYGYTF. The CDR3 DNA reads as TGTGCCAGCAGTTACTCGGTTGACAGGGGCGGTGGTTTGAACTATGGCTACACCTTC.

This clonotype was counted only a few times. The gene calls are TRBV7-2 and TRBJ1-3, with 9 bases matching TRBD1. Germline V CDR1 and CDR2: SGHTA, FQGNSA. J gave up 1 base and V 1 base, and 5 bases lay outside the gene matches. CDR3 length: 17 residues. CDR3 bases: TGTGCCAGCAGCTTAGGGGGACAGGGTTTATCTGGAAACACCATATATTTT. It translates to CASSLGGQGLSGNTIYF. The whole variable domain, remainder taken from reference TRBV7-2 and TRBJ1-3, is GAGVSQSPSNKVTEKGKDVELRCDPISGHTALYWYRQSLGQGLEFLIYFQGNSAPDKSGLPSDRFSAERTGGSVSTLTIQRTQQEDSAVYLCASSLGGQGLSGNTIYFGEGSWLTVV.

The gene calls are TRBV25-1 and TRBJ1-2; TRBD1 aligns across 7 bases. The CDR3 contains 14 residues. Germline V gives CDR1 MGHDK, CDR2 SYGVNS. V was pared by 5 bases and J by 3 bases, with 6 bases of the junction left unmatched. The CDR3 loop reads CASSPGGNHYGYTF. Written as DNA, the CDR3 is TGTGCCAGCAGTCCAGGGGGGAACCACTATGGCTACACCTTC.

The CDR3 sequence: CASSSQQGSTEAFF. For the CDR3, the DNA is TGTGCCAGCAGCTCACAACAGGGTAGCACTGAAGCTTTCTTT. This chain links TRBV7-8 with TRBJ1-1, with TRBD1 as a possible D gene (6 bases). The CDR3 consists of 14 residues. Trimming cost V 4 bases and J 4 bases, with 13 bases left between them. CDR1 is SGHVS, CDR2 FQNEAQ, per germline.